This TCR beta chain was recovered during a study of blood T cell repertoires in COVID-19. In the study overall: PBMCs, B-cell-depleted T cells, or T cells provided the cDNA or gDNA that made up the material.

In the original processing: Estimated nucleated cell counts came from reference gene primer amplification. TCRdb's copy holds only in-frame clones and misses some; the assay was immunoSEQ multiplex PCR. D and trimming were read from the DNA, whereas the V and J calls and clone size are those reported in that table. The data contain fewer than 350,000 clones, 90% of them singletons. The participants were between about 18 and 90 years old and came from some 23 US areas. Cohort placement rested on clinical history that participants reported themselves. Sequencing input: PBMCs or T cells enriched from blood (not recorded which). This TCR derives from a woman between 18 and 30 years old with acute COVID-19.

The DNA of the CDR3 is TGTGCCAGCAGTCTAGAGGGAAGGCAGCCCCAGCATTTT. This gives the protein CASSLEGRQPQHF. The chain carries TRBV2 and TRBJ1-5; no firm D call. There are 13 residues in the CDR3. Germline loops: CDR1 SNHLY, CDR2 FYNNEI. The germline V and J ends were trimmed by 5 bases and 7 bases, with 12 bases remaining between them.